This T cell receptor beta chain was identified during a study of blood T cell repertoires in COVID-19. Across the study: Specimens from acute and convalescent COVID-19 originated in the United States, Italy and Spain. PBMCs, B-cell-depleted T cells, or T cells provided the cDNA or gDNA that made up the material.

CDR1 and CDR2 (germline): SGHVS, FQNEAQ. The CDR3 consists of 16 residues. Trimming removed 3 bases from V and 2 bases from J; junction bases left unmatched: 7. In the original workflow: Amplification of reference gene primers provided the estimated nucleated cell counts. TCRdb's table, derived via immunoSEQ multiplex PCR, lists solely in-frame clones and lacks some. The V and J calls and clone size were taken over from that table, and D and trimming were inferred from the DNA. The sample has around 93,000 clones, 81% seen once. This clone was counted a few times. V usage is TRBV7-8 and J usage is TRBJ1-1, with TRBD1 identical over 9 bases. Sequences were obtained from peripheral blood. This clonotype was obtained from a man in his sixties with acute or convalescent COVID-19. This CDR3 is CASSFPTGGLNTEAFF. As DNA, the CDR3 is TGTGCCAGCAGCTTCCCGACAGGGGGTCTTAACACTGAAGCTTTCTTT.